One sample yielded the 27 T cell receptor beta chains listed below, sequenced in a study of identical twins. TCRdb independently ran MiXCR on the 5' RACE reads; one entry per CDR3 protein. In the table there are some 790,000 distinct CDR3 sequences, over 15% of which are singletons. A further study also used this sample, focusing on T cells expressing NK-cell markers.

The sequenced sample consisted of PBMCs. Receptors originate from a woman under 30 in good health.

The V gene is TRBV7-9, the J gene TRBJ2-7; D ambiguous. This CDR3 has 15 amino acids. CDR1 is SEHNR and CDR2 is FQNEAQ in the germline V gene (reference sequence). V was clipped by 5 bases and J by 3 bases, with 17 bases between them. The CDR3 loop reads CASSDTNGFFYEQYF. In DNA, the CDR3 is TGTGCCAGCAGCGACACCAACGGTTTCTTCTACGAGCAGTACTTC.

The chain recombines TRBV12-3 or TRBV12-4 with TRBJ1-1; D remains ambiguous. The CDR3 is made up of 11 amino acids. Trimming stripped 3 bases from V and 8 bases from J, with 7 bases between. This chain's CDR3 is CASSFPGEAFF. CDR3 bases: TGTGCCAGCAGTTTCCCGGGGGAAGCTTTCTTT.

This clonotype has a count of ten or more. A clone one base away is much larger, so this may be a read error. The chain links TRBV11-2 to TRBJ2-3, with D unresolved. Per the germline V gene, CDR1 is SGHAT and CDR2 is FQNNGV. The V gene lost 3 bases and the J gene lost 5 bases, with 3 bases spanning the gap. This CDR3 has 11 amino acids. CDR3: CASSFIDTQYF. DNA for the CDR3: TGTGCCAGCAGCTTCATAGATACGCAGTATTTT.

This clonotype was picked up many times. The chain couples TRBV4-2 to TRBJ1-6, with D possibly TRBD1 on 5 matching bases. V shed 4 bases and J shed 8 bases, with 15 bases lying between them. The CDR3 runs 15 residues. CDR1 and CDR2 (germline): LGHNA, YNFKEQ. This CDR3 is CASSRGEGRDSPLHF. Here the CDR3 DNA reads TGTGCCAGCAGCCGGGGGGAGGGGCGCGATTCACCCCTCCACTTT.

This clonotype appeared many times. The chain has TRBV7-6 and TRBJ2-3; D uncertain. The V end lost 2 bases, the J end lost 2 bases, and 8 bases lay between the germline ends. The CDR3 has 14 amino acids. Germline CDR1 and CDR2: SGHVS and FNYEAQ. The CDR3 loop is CASSLMENTDTQYF. The CDR3 bases are TGTGCCAGCAGCTTAATGGAGAACACAGATACGCAGTATTTT.

This clonotype turned up a few times. This chain links TRBV6-1 with TRBJ2-1; 10 bases fit TRBD2. The V and J ends lost 11 bases and 8 bases, in that order; junction bases with no gene match: 6. This CDR3 has 12 residues. Germline lookup yields CDR1 MNHNS and CDR2 SASEGT. The CDR3 nucleotides read TGTGCCGGAGGGACTAGCGTCGATGAGCAGTTCTTC. Residues: CAGGTSVDEQFF.

This clonotype was observed a handful of times. The chain combines TRBV5-5 with TRBJ2-7, with TRBD2 as a possible D gene (6 bases). Per the germline V gene, CDR1 is SGHKS and CDR2 is YYEKEE (reference sequence). With 0 bases removed from V and 5 bases from J, the gap between germline ends came to 15 bases. The CDR3 sequence is 15 residues long. The CDR3 loop is CASSLVGRGTDEQYF. CDR3 DNA sequence: TGTGCCAGCAGCTTGGTAGGTCGGGGGACCGACGAGCAGTACTTC.

In its sample, this clonotype was seen a few times. The V and J genes are TRBV5-1 and TRBJ2-3; D call uncertain. This CDR3 comprises 15 residues. The ends were cut back, 2 bases at V and 2 bases at J, with 12 bases in the middle. Germline values: CDR1 SGHRS, CDR2 YFSETQ. This CDR3 is CASSFSQVVTDTQYF. The CDR3 DNA reads as TGCGCCAGCAGCTTCAGCCAGGTGGTCACAGATACGCAGTATTTT.

This chain joins TRBV19 and TRBJ2-2, with D possibly being TRBD2 (6 bases). The CDR3 runs to 12 residues. Germline CDR1 reads LNHDA; CDR2 reads SQIVND (reference sequence). Trimming stripped 7 bases from V and 6 bases from J, with 9 bases between. CDR3 DNA sequence: TGTGCCAGTAAGACGGGAGCCGGGGAGCTGTTTTTT. Its translation is CASKTGAGELFF.

V usage is TRBV7-9 and J usage is TRBJ1-2; D unresolved. Per the germline V gene, CDR1 is SEHNR and CDR2 is FQNEAQ (reference sequence). The length of the CDR3 is 13 residues. Trimming took off 2 bases at V and 4 bases at J, with 8 bases between the two ends. The CDR3 DNA follows: TGTGCCAGCAGCTTAAGCCAGCTCTATGGCTACACCTTC. Translated: CASSLSQLYGYTF.

This clonotype was found many times. The J gene is TRBJ2-1, the V gene TRBV12-3 or TRBV12-4; 7 bases map to TRBD1. The CDR3 has 16 amino acids. After removal of 5 bases from V and 0 bases from J, the junction contained 7 bases not matched to a gene. The CDR3 sequence: CASSVLRQGSYNEQFF. The DNA for the CDR3 is TGTGCCAGCAGTGTATTACGACAGGGCTCCTACAATGAGCAGTTCTTC.

The chain is built from TRBV12-3 or TRBV12-4 and TRBJ2-4; possibly TRBD1 or TRBD2 for D (6 bases each). V was clipped by 4 bases and J by 8 bases, with 18 bases between them. There are 15 residues in the CDR3. The DNA for the CDR3 is TGTGCCAGCAGTTCCCCGGACAGAAGGGGGGACATTCAGTACTTC. This translates into CASSSPDRRGDIQYF.

There are a few counts of this clonotype. The chain has TRBV15 and TRBJ2-1, with 8 bases fitting TRBD1. J gave up 3 bases and V 1 base, and 8 bases lay outside the gene matches. This CDR3 spans 17 amino acids. The germline V gene has CDR1 LNHNV and CDR2 YYDKDF (reference sequence). In nucleotides, the CDR3 is TGTGCCACCAGCAGAGGGACAGGGAGAGGAATCTACAATGAGCAGTTCTTC. It specifies CATSRGTGRGIYNEQFF.

The chain's CDR3 is CASSSSRLGAEAFF. CDR3 nucleotides: TGTGCCAGCAGCTCTAGTCGGCTTGGAGCTGAAGCTTTCTTT. The chain links TRBV3-1 to TRBJ1-1; D ambiguous. The CDR3 runs to 14 residues. The germline V and J ends were trimmed by 5 bases and 6 bases, with 16 bases remaining between them. Looked up from germline, CDR1 is LGHDT and CDR2 is YNNKEL (reference sequence).

The table lists this clonotype with a few counts. CDR3 in DNA: TGCGCCAGCAGCTTGTCAGGGGCCAACTACGAGCAGTACTTC. It yields the protein CASSLSGANYEQYF. The rearrangement uses TRBV5-1 and TRBJ2-7; TRBD1 might be the D (6 bases). This CDR3 has 14 residues. The germline V gene has CDR1 SGHRS and CDR2 YFSETQ. Trimming removed 1 base at V and 3 bases at J, with 11 bases between.

This clonotype has a handful of counts. The gene calls are TRBV4-2 and TRBJ1-1, with D hard to call. Germline loops: CDR1 LGHNA, CDR2 YNFKEQ. The CDR3 is 12 residues long. V was pared by 0 bases and J by 8 bases, with 7 bases between. CDR3 region: CASSQESREAFF. The DNA of the CDR3 is TGTGCCAGCAGCCAAGAAAGCAGGGAAGCTTTCTTT.

This clonotype came up a few times. The V and J genes are TRBV9 and TRBJ2-5; 10 nucleotides line up with TRBD2. With V trimmed by 4 bases and J by 5 bases, 8 bases remained unmatched. The CDR3 covers 15 residues. The germline V gene encodes CDR1 SGDLS and CDR2 YYNGEE. CDR3: CASSMSGGGGETQYF. CDR3 in DNA: TGTGCCAGCAGCATGAGCGGGGGGGGTGGGGAGACCCAGTACTTC.

This clonotype was seen more than once but under ten times. The chain recombines TRBV12-3 or TRBV12-4 with TRBJ2-5; D unclear. The CDR3 is 16 amino acids. V lost 6 bases and J 2 bases, leaving 19 bases between the germline ends. The CDR3 reads CASSPSPRISQETQYF. CDR3 sequence (DNA): TGTGCCAGCAGCCCCTCTCCAAGGATTTCACAAGAGACCCAGTACTTC.

This clonotype was recorded at least ten times. The chain has TRBV20-1 and TRBJ1-6; possible D gene TRBD1, 5 bases. This CDR3 has 17 amino acids. Per germline, CDR1 DFQATT and CDR2 SNEGSKA (reference sequence). Trimming removed 3 bases at V and 0 bases at J, with 15 bases between. CDR3 region: CSARNLGESSYNSPLHF. The CDR3 bases are TGCAGTGCTAGGAATCTGGGGGAGAGCTCCTATAATTCACCCCTCCACTTT.

V gene TRBV12-3 or TRBV12-4 combines with J gene TRBJ2-1; D possibly corresponds to TRBD2 (6 bases). The V and J ends lost 8 bases and 12 bases respectively, with 20 bases between them. This CDR3 contains 13 residues. CDR3 sequence: CASSGLGAAGQFF. DNA for the CDR3: TGTGCCAGCTCGGGACTTGGGGCGGCGGGGCAGTTCTTC.

The chain employs TRBV10-3 and TRBJ2-3; TRBD1 might be the D (6 bases). Trimming stripped 7 bases from V and 4 bases from J, with 18 bases between. The CDR3 sequence is 15 residues long. The germline CDR1 and CDR2 sequences are ENHRY and SYGVKD. CDR3 protein: CAIKPRTEGADTQYF. The CDR3 DNA sequence: TGTGCCATCAAGCCCCGGACAGAAGGGGCAGATACGCAGTATTTT.

CDR3 residues: CASSFRNPGAKNIQYF. The DNA for the CDR3 is TGTGCCAGCAGTTTTAGGAACCCGGGGGCCAAAAACATTCAGTACTTC. This chain links TRBV6-5 with TRBJ2-4; perhaps TRBD2 as D (5 bases). Germline CDR1 MNHEY, CDR2 SVGAGI. V gave up 4 bases and J gave up 1 base, with 14 bases separating them. This CDR3 is built from 16 residues.

This clonotype has just a few counts. The V gene is TRBV7-2, the J gene TRBJ2-2; 8 positions agree with TRBD1. CDR1 and CDR2 (germline): SGHTA, FQGNSA. V shed 8 bases, J shed 5 bases, and the junction held 13 bases outside the gene matches. This CDR3 spans 16 amino acids. The CDR3 protein is CASVRQGISWTGELFF. Written as DNA, the CDR3 is TGTGCCAGCGTCCGACAGGGGATCTCTTGGACCGGGGAGCTGTTTTTT.

Points on this clonotype: Sequence at one end of the junction differs from germline and may be a read error. The chain employs TRBV6-2 or TRBV6-3 and TRBJ2-6; 10 bases map to TRBD1. The CDR3 totals 15 residues. Per germline, CDR1 MNHEY and CDR2 SVGEGT. CDR3 coding DNA: TGTGCCAGCAGTTACTCTGGGACAGGGGTCAACGTCCTGACTTTC. Translation gives CASSYSGTGVNVLTF.

The J gene is TRBJ1-2, the V gene TRBV5-6; TRBD1 matches 8 bases. V lost 0 bases and J lost 4; bases outside the gene matches: 2. CDR1 is SGHDT, CDR2 YYEEEE, per germline. The CDR3 length is 14 residues. The CDR3 coding sequence is TGTGCCAGCAGCTTGGTGACAGGGGTCTATGGCTACACCTTC. Encoded protein: CASSLVTGVYGYTF.

This clonotype was seen ten or more times. This chain uses TRBV19 with TRBJ2-7; the D gene could be TRBD1 or TRBD2 (5 bases each). Germline lookup yields CDR1 LNHDA and CDR2 SQIVND (reference sequence). The V and J ends lost 8 bases and 4 bases respectively, with 18 bases between them. This CDR3 contains 14 residues. CDR3 sequence (DNA): TGTGCCAGTTCCCCTGGGGGTTCGGGATACGAGCAGTACTTC. Amino acid sequence: CASSPGGSGYEQYF.

This clonotype was seen at least ten times. V and J are TRBV12-3 or TRBV12-4 and TRBJ1-3; D remains unclear. V was clipped by 7 bases and J by 4 bases, with 8 bases between them. The CDR3 has 12 amino acids. The chain's CDR3 is CASTNVGNTIYF. The DNA for the CDR3 is TGTGCCAGCACTAACGTCGGAAACACCATATATTTT.